The next 7 T cell receptor beta chains were all read from a single sample in a study of CD8 T cells in ankylosing spondylitis. Each CDR3 protein gets one entry after TCRdb re-called the 5' RACE reads with MiXCR. The repertoire includes 150,000 to 200,000 distinct CDR3 sequences, about 18% of them detected once, and 4.3% sits in the top ten. The sample comprised blood, either unsorted or a sorted T cell fraction (not recorded which). Receptors were obtained from a male donor under 35 with ankylosing spondylitis or in good health (not recorded which).

This clonotype was counted ten times or more. The chain employs TRBV7-2 and TRBJ2-3; TRBD2 aligns across 9 bases. From germline, CDR1 is SGHTA and CDR2 FQGNSA. There are 15 residues in the CDR3. Unmatched junction bases numbered 4, after V lost 3 bases and J lost 3 bases. The CDR3 DNA is TGTGCCAGCAGCTTGGGGACTAGCCAAACAGATACGCAGTATTTT. Protein product: CASSLGTSQTDTQYF.

This chain joins TRBV7-2 and TRBJ2-3; D perhaps matches TRBD2 (6 bases). CDR1 and CDR2 (germline): SGHTA, FQGNSA. The ends were cut back, 0 bases at V and 5 bases at J, with 12 bases in the middle. The CDR3 is made up of 15 amino acids. CDR3: CASSLAGGTGDTQYF. CDR3 nucleotides: TGTGCCAGCAGCTTAGCGGGGGGAACCGGAGATACGCAGTATTTT.

V usage is TRBV15 and J usage is TRBJ2-1, with D tentatively TRBD1 or TRBD2 (5 bases each). CDR1 and CDR2 from the germline V gene are LNHNV and YYDKDF (reference sequence). The V end lost 2 bases, the J end lost 5 bases, and 10 bases lay between the germline ends. The CDR3 contains 14 residues. The CDR3 protein is CATSRPGSHNEQFF. CDR3 DNA sequence: TGTGCCACCAGCAGACCAGGGAGTCACAATGAGCAGTTCTTC.

The chain couples TRBV18 to TRBJ2-3, with D perhaps matching TRBD1 or TRBD2 (5 bases each). The V end was cut by 2 bases, the J end by 1 base, with 13 bases between. CDR3 length: 16 amino acids. From germline, CDR1 is KGHSH and CDR2 LQKENI. The chain's CDR3 is CASSPMGVRGTDTQYF. The CDR3 DNA reads as TGTGCCAGCTCACCAATGGGGGTACGTGGCACAGATACGCAGTATTTT.

This clonotype was seen more than once but under ten times. The chain combines TRBV30 with TRBJ1-3, with D uncertain. Germline V gene lookup returns CDR1 GTSNPN and CDR2 SVGIG (reference sequence). V was shortened by 0 bases and J by 0 bases, with 9 bases between the two germline ends. The CDR3 sequence is 15 residues long. The CDR3 DNA reads as TGTGCCTGGAGTGTACAGACGGGCTCTGGAAACACCATATATTTT. It specifies CAWSVQTGSGNTIYF.

This clonotype was seen more than once but under ten times. This rearrangement joins TRBV12-3 or TRBV12-4 to TRBJ2-5; possible D gene TRBD2, 5 bases. With 2 bases removed from V and 3 bases from J, the gap between germline ends came to 16 bases. CDR3 size: 16 residues. CDR3 loop: CASSLLWTPSEETQYF. For the CDR3, the DNA is TGTGCCAGCAGTTTACTTTGGACTCCATCCGAAGAGACCCAGTACTTC.

This clonotype occurred many times. V is TRBV24-1 and J is TRBJ2-7; TRBD1 aligns across 7 bases. V was clipped by 5 bases and J by 5 bases; unmatched bases: 8. The length of the CDR3 is 14 residues. Looked up from germline, CDR1 is KGHDR and CDR2 is SFDVKD. The CDR3 DNA is TGTGCCACCAGTGCATCCACAGGGGCAGACGAGCAGTACGTC. Protein: CATSASTGADEQYV.